This T cell receptor (beta chain) stems from a study of shared clonotypes between healthy human individuals. TCRdb's copy holds only in-frame clones and misses some; the assay was immunoSEQ multiplex PCR. This table has about half a million clones, 79% appearing once. Per the germline V gene, CDR1 is SGHTA and CDR2 is FQGNSA. The CDR3 has 13 amino acids. The V end lost 5 bases, the J end lost 7 bases, and 11 bases lay between the germline ends. Around 90 million PBMCs served as the genomic DNA source for unsorted samples. Material for sequencing was PBMCs. The chain employs TRBV7-2 and TRBJ2-2; TRBD1 or TRBD2 may be the D gene (5 bases each). The source of this sequence is a woman aged 40 to 50 in good health. Some clones in this sample may be carry-over from other donors' samples. The CDR3: CASSGVRGGELFF. For the CDR3, the DNA is TGTGCCAGCAGCGGGGTGAGGGGCGGGGAGCTGTTTTTT. Full variable domain (remainder filled in from reference TRBV7-2 and TRBJ2-2): GAGVSQSPSNKVTEKGKDVELRCDPISGHTALYWYRQSLGQGLEFLIYFQGNSAPDKSGLPSDRFSAERTGGSVSTLTIQRTQQEDSAVYLCASSGVRGGELFFGEGSRLTVL.